Included here is one T cell receptor (beta chain) sequence, with context. Its antigen is not known. The record originates from a study of cytomegalovirus exposure and HLA in healthy donors. Some clones are missing from TCRdb's copy, which holds only in-frame ones; the method was immunoSEQ multiplex PCR. Counted here are 150,000 to 200,000 clones, around 80% occurring once; the ten biggest clones make up around 1.2%. This CDR3 has 14 amino acids. Trimming took 9 bases from V and 1 from J; bases not matched to a gene: 6. In germline, CDR1 is SGHTS, CDR2 YDEGEE. Study results and limitations: Reported results showed that the classifier diagnosed cytomegalovirus status with high specificity and sensitivity. According to the study, 150 to 200 TCR beta chains were cytomegalovirus-associated.

Sequenced material: PBMCs. The TCR was taken from a woman aged 25-40 years in good health and CMV-seronegative. The chain is built from TRBV5-8 and TRBJ1-3, with TRBD1 matching 8 bases. The CDR3 sequence: CANSDRASGNTIYF. CDR3 nucleotide sequence: TGTGCCAACTCGGACAGGGCGTCTGGAAACACCATATATTTT.